Presented here are 18 T cell receptor beta chains from one specimen sequenced in a study of blood T cell repertoires in COVID-19. The repertoire was sequenced with immunoSEQ multiplex PCR; TCRdb's copy has only in-frame clones and lacks some. The top ten hold about 9.4% of the sample, which has 150,000 to 200,000 clones, around 90% seen once. The specimen sequenced was PBMCs or T cells enriched from blood (not recorded which). The receptors stem from a woman between 18 and 29 years old who had recovered from COVID-19.

The V and J genes are TRBV28 and TRBJ2-1; TRBD2 agrees at 8 bases. The J segment lost 4 bases and the V segment lost 6 bases, leaving 8 bases of the junction unmatched. Per germline, CDR1 MDHEN and CDR2 SYDVKM. The CDR3 covers 15 residues. As DNA, the CDR3 is TGTGCCAGCAGGGATGCGGGGGGTTTATACAATGAGCAGTTCTTC. Translation gives CASRDAGGLYNEQFF.

This clone has a single count. The V call is TRBV19, the J call TRBJ2-7; no clear D. The germline gives CDR1 LNHDA, CDR2 SQIVND (reference sequence). Trimming took off 5 bases at V and 7 bases at J, with 21 bases between the two ends. The CDR3 totals 15 residues. This CDR3 reads CASSALDTLSGEQYF. Here the CDR3 DNA reads TGTGCCAGTAGTGCATTAGACACCCTCTCCGGAGAGCAGTACTTC.

The chain joins TRBV2 to TRBJ1-2; the match to TRBD1 covers 10 bases. This CDR3 region has 14 residues. Germline V CDR1 and CDR2: SNHLY, FYNNEI. J was trimmed by 3 bases and V by 3 bases; bases with no gene match: 1. CDR3 sequence (DNA): TGTGCCAGCAGTGAGACAGGGGGCTACTATGGCTACACCTTC. Translation: CASSETGGYYGYTF.

The rearrangement links TRBV30 to TRBJ2-5, with 8 nucleotides matching TRBD1. Germline CDR1 GTSNPN, CDR2 SVGIG (reference sequence). The CDR3 totals 15 residues. Trimming removed 2 bases from V and 4 bases from J; junction bases left unmatched: 9. CDR3 loop: CAWSPQGAGGETQYF. The CDR3 bases are TGTGCCTGGAGTCCCCAGGGGGCTGGGGGAGAGACCCAGTACTTC.

This chain joins TRBV28 and TRBJ1-5; TRBD1 aligns across 8 bases. V lost 4 bases and J lost 6; bases outside the gene matches: 5. The CDR3 loop spans 14 amino acids. Germline V gene lookup returns CDR1 MDHEN and CDR2 SYDVKM. CDR3 in DNA: TGTGCCAGCAGTTCCCAGGGGGCAAGTCAGCCCCAGCATTTT. Translating gives CASSSQGASQPQHF.

V gene TRBV28 combines with J gene TRBJ1-4; weak D call: TRBD1 (6 bases). CDR3 size: 16 residues. Trimming shortened V by 4 bases and J by 4 bases, and 16 bases separated the two germline ends. CDR1 MDHEN and CDR2 SYDVKM come from the germline V gene. The DNA for the CDR3 is TGTGCCAGCAGTTCCCCGTGGGGGCCCTATAATGAAAAACTGTTTTTT. It is translated as CASSSPWGPYNEKLFF.

The chain links TRBV9 to TRBJ1-2; 8 nucleotides agree with TRBD1. CDR3 length: 16 amino acids. Germline values: CDR1 SGDLS, CDR2 YYNGEE. The V gene end was trimmed by 7 bases and the J gene end by 0 bases; junction bases not matched to a gene: 11. The CDR3 DNA is TGTGCCAGCTCTCCAGGGGGCGGGCAGCCTAACTATGGCTACACCTTC. As protein: CASSPGGGQPNYGYTF.

This chain links TRBV18 with TRBJ1-2; 7 nucleotides align to TRBD1. The CDR3 is 13 residues long. CDR1 is KGHSH and CDR2 is LQKENI in the germline V gene. The V gene end was trimmed by 5 bases and the J gene end by 6 bases; junction bases not matched to a gene: 6. CDR3 sequence: CASSSTGVDGYTF. As DNA, the CDR3 is TGTGCCAGCTCAAGCACAGGGGTGGATGGCTACACCTTC.

This clone appeared a single time. The V and J genes are TRBV5-4 and TRBJ2-3; 8 bases agree with TRBD1. The CDR3 is 15 amino acids. Germline V CDR1 and CDR2: SGHNT, YYREEE (reference sequence). V lost 4 bases and J lost 0; bases outside the gene matches: 4. In DNA, the CDR3 is TGTGCCAGCAGCCTCAGGACAGGGAGCACAGATACGCAGTATTTT. Translated, it gives CASSLRTGSTDTQYF. The full variable domain, its missing parts supplied by reference TRBV5-4 and TRBJ2-3, is ETGVTQSPTHLIKTRGQQVTLRCSSQSGHNTVSWYQQALGQGPQFIFQYYREEENGRGNFPPRFSGLQFPNYSSELNVNALELDDSALYLCASSLRTGSTDTQYFGPGTRLTVL.

The chain recombines TRBV6-2 or TRBV6-3 with TRBJ1-1; 7 bases fit TRBD1. The V gene's germline CDR1 is MNHEY and CDR2 SVGEGT. Trimming at V came to 6 bases and at J to 7 bases, leaving 8 bases not matched to a gene. CDR3 length: 13 residues. The CDR3 reads CASSQMGQLEAFF. The CDR3 nucleotides are TGTGCCAGCAGCCAAATGGGACAGCTTGAAGCTTTCTTT.

This sequence joins TRBV28 and TRBJ2-1; 8 bases match TRBD2. In germline, CDR1 is MDHEN, CDR2 SYDVKM. CDR3 length: 15 residues. J was trimmed by 11 bases and V by 1 base; bases with no gene match: 10. For the CDR3, the DNA is TGTGCCAGCAGTTTATCGCGGGGGGAAACAATGAAGCAGTTCTTC. Its translation is CASSLSRGETMKQFF.

The chain links TRBV4-1 to TRBJ1-6; D not resolved. The CDR3 length is 18 residues. Trimming pared 2 bases from V and 0 bases from J, leaving 14 bases between. CDR1 MGHRA and CDR2 YSYEKL come from the germline V gene. CDR3 residues: CASSQHSDGSSYNSPLHF. DNA of the CDR3: TGCGCCAGCAGCCAACACTCCGACGGGAGCTCCTATAATTCACCCCTCCACTTT.

The chain employs TRBV2 and TRBJ1-5, with unresolved D. Germline loops: CDR1 SNHLY, CDR2 FYNNEI. This CDR3 spans 15 amino acids. Trimming removed 2 bases from V and 7 bases from J, with 15 bases in between. The CDR3 loop is CASSEQTYPGQPQHF. The CDR3 coding sequence is TGTGCCAGCAGTGAACAGACTTACCCCGGCCAGCCCCAGCATTTT.

The V and J genes are TRBV6-5 and TRBJ2-7; tentative D call: TRBD1 (6 bases). The length of the CDR3 is 12 residues. V was shortened by 5 bases and J by 1 base, with 6 bases between the two germline ends. In germline, CDR1 is MNHEY, CDR2 SVGAGI. CDR3 region: CASSTGSYEQYF. The DNA of the CDR3 is TGTGCCAGCAGTACAGGGTCCTACGAGCAGTACTTC.

The rearrangement uses TRBV6-5 and TRBJ2-7; D gene unclear. This CDR3 comprises 13 residues. Germline values: CDR1 MNHEY, CDR2 SVGAGI. V dropped 6 bases and J dropped 2 bases, with 11 bases sitting between them. CDR3 sequence: CASSLGNPYEQYF. The CDR3 bases are TGTGCCAGCAGCCTCGGTAACCCCTACGAGCAGTACTTC.

The gene calls are TRBV11-2 and TRBJ2-7, with D possibly matching TRBD1 (5 bases). The germline CDR1 and CDR2 sequences are SGHAT and FQNNGV. This CDR3 spans 12 amino acids. Trimming stripped 5 bases from V and 6 bases from J, with 11 bases between. CDR3 residues: CASSQTGVEQYF. In nucleotides, the CDR3 is TGTGCCAGCAGCCAAACAGGAGTCGAGCAGTACTTC.

The rearrangement joins TRBV19 to TRBJ2-7, with 16 bases lining up with TRBD2. The CDR3 loop spans 20 amino acids. V was pared by 3 bases and J by 3 bases, with 14 bases of the junction left unmatched. Germline V gene sequence: CDR1 LNHDA, CDR2 SQIVND (reference sequence). The CDR3 is CASSILGTSGREGSFYEQYF. DNA of the CDR3: TGTGCCAGTAGTATTCTTGGGACTAGCGGGAGGGAGGGGAGCTTCTACGAGCAGTACTTC.

This clone was picked up a small number of times. The chain links TRBV7-9 to TRBJ2-1, with a weak D call TRBD1 (5 bases). The CDR3 consists of 15 residues. The V end lost 5 bases, the J end lost 2 bases, and 13 bases lay between the germline ends. Germline V gene lookup returns CDR1 SEHNR and CDR2 FQNEAQ (reference sequence). The CDR3: CASSVRRAAYNEQFF. In DNA form, the CDR3 reads TGTGCCAGCAGCGTACGCAGGGCAGCCTACAATGAGCAGTTCTTC.